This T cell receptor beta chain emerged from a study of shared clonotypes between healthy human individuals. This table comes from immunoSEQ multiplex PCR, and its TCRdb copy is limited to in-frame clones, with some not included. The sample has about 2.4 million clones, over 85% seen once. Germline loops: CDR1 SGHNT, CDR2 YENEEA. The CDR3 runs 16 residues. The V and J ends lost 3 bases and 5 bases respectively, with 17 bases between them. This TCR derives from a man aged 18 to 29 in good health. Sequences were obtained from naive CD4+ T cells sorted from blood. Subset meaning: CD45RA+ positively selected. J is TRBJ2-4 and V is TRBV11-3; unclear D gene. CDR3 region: CASSFPLRPRENIQYF. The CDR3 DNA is TGTGCCAGCAGCTTTCCCCTGCGGCCTAGGGAAAACATTCAGTACTTC.